This T cell receptor beta chain was profiled in a study of PD-1 blockade in classical Hodgkin lymphoma. About the research overall: Once every 2 weeks, patients received intravenous nivolumab at 3 mg/kg.

The repertoire was sequenced with immunoSEQ multiplex PCR; TCRdb's copy has only in-frame clones and lacks some. The table records some 23,000 clones, around four fifths of them present only once. All trial patients relapsed after autologous stem cell transplantation. With respect to this clone: Its cognate antigen is unknown.

Study-level results: At C4D1, TCR diversity had climbed significantly for CD4+ cells, though not for CD8+ cells. Relapsed/refractory patients reportedly had the lowest baseline TCR diversity, below newly diagnosed patients, who were below healthy donors.

The TCR comes from a human donor with classical Hodgkin lymphoma. Here the sequenced sample was peripheral blood mononuclear cells (PBMCs), taken before the second cycle of nivolumab.

This chain's CDR3 is CASSYGLAGVGQFF. The CDR3 nucleotides read TGTGCCAGCAGTTACGGGCTAGCGGGAGTGGGGCAGTTCTTC. This chain connects TRBV6-5 to TRBJ2-1, with 10 bases lining up with TRBD2. This CDR3 region has 14 residues. J was trimmed by 12 bases and V by 2 bases; bases with no gene match: 7. Per germline, CDR1 MNHEY and CDR2 SVGAGI.